The 31 T cell receptor beta chains reported below all come from one sample, sequenced in a study of chronic HIV infection and antiretroviral therapy. From the 5' RACE reads, TCRdb called clonotypes with MiXCR, one entry per CDR3 protein. The profile shows more than 40,000 distinct CDR3 sequences, about a fifth of them singletons. Sample: peripheral blood. All receptors come from an adult who had HIV and had not received antiretroviral therapy, or was an uninfected healthy control (not recorded which).

There are a few counts of this clonotype. V and J are TRBV28 and TRBJ1-2; possibly TRBD1 for D (5 bases). CDR3 size: 13 residues. V lost 10 bases to trimming and J lost 3 bases, with 15 bases between them. Germline V gene data show CDR1 as MDHEN and CDR2 as SYDVKM. This CDR3 reads CATLLTGHYGYTF. CDR3 nucleotide sequence: TGTGCCACCCTCCTTACAGGTCACTATGGCTACACCTTC.

V and J are TRBV29-1 and TRBJ2-1; TRBD1 might be the D (5 bases). Between the trimmed V and J ends, which lost 0 bases and 10 bases, there was a span of 22 bases. Germline V gene sequence: CDR1 SQVTM, CDR2 ANQGSEA. The CDR3 loop spans 16 amino acids. CDR3 amino acids: CSVEEVDKVRPEEQFF. CDR3 coding DNA: TGCAGCGTTGAAGAGGTGGACAAGGTCCGTCCGGAGGAGCAGTTCTTC.

The J gene is TRBJ1-2, the V gene TRBV28; the match to TRBD1 covers 7 bases. This CDR3 is built from 15 residues. V lost 10 bases, J lost 5 bases, and 16 bases stayed unmatched. From germline, CDR1 is MDHEN and CDR2 SYDVKM. CDR3 protein: CATRGGGIRGYGYTF. The DNA of the CDR3 is TGTGCCACGAGGGGAGGGGGCATTCGGGGATATGGCTACACCTTC.

The chain couples TRBV4-1 to TRBJ2-6; 16 bases are a match to TRBD2. Unmatched junction bases numbered 4, after V lost 4 bases and J lost 4 bases. Germline V gives CDR1 MGHRA, CDR2 YSYEKL. The CDR3 is 18 amino acids. The CDR3 reads CASSPGLAGGSGANVLTF. CDR3 nucleotide sequence: TGCGCCAGCAGCCCGGGACTAGCGGGAGGGAGCGGGGCCAACGTCCTGACTTTC.

This chain joins TRBV20-1 and TRBJ1-2, with 8 bases that match TRBD1. From germline, CDR1 is DFQATT and CDR2 SNEGSKA (reference sequence). V was pared by 0 bases and J by 3 bases, with 6 bases of the junction left unmatched. The CDR3 length is 15 residues. The CDR3 DNA sequence: TGCAGTGCTAGAGATCTGCACAGGGGGGACTATGGCTACACCTTC. It codes for CSARDLHRGDYGYTF.

The CDR3 coding sequence is TGTGCCAGCACCCTGGACGCCGCGGGGTCACCCCTCCACTTT. It codes for CASTLDAAGSPLHF. J is TRBJ1-6 and V is TRBV11-2, with D uncertain. V gave up 7 bases and J gave up 10 bases, with 17 bases separating them. Germline lookup yields CDR1 SGHAT and CDR2 FQNNGV. CDR3 length: 14 amino acids.

This clonotype was seen a handful of times. The chain carries TRBV29-1 and TRBJ1-5; tentative D call: TRBD1 (5 bases). Germline V gives CDR1 SQVTM, CDR2 ANQGSEA. The CDR3 totals 14 residues. CDR3 amino acids: CSAGDILGNQPQHF. Written as DNA, the CDR3 is TGCAGTGCGGGGGATATTTTGGGCAATCAGCCCCAGCATTTT. The full variable domain, completed using reference TRBV29-1 and TRBJ1-5, is SAVISQKPSRDICQRGTSLTIQCQVDSQVTMMFWYRQQPGQSLTLIATANQGSEATYESGFVIDKFPISRPNLTFSTLTVSNMSPEDSSIYLCSAGDILGNQPQHFGDGTRLSIL.

CDR3 in amino acids: CASSLVSANEQYF. CDR3 in DNA: TGTGCCAGCAGCTTAGTATCAGCGAATGAGCAGTACTTC. V and J are TRBV11-2 and TRBJ2-7; D call uncertain. Germline V CDR1 and CDR2: SGHAT, FQNNGV. This CDR3 spans 13 amino acids. V was trimmed by 1 base and J by 7 bases, leaving 11 bases between them.

The V and J genes are TRBV29-1 and TRBJ2-1; 7 bases are shared with TRBD2. Losses at the gene ends were 3 bases for V and 8 bases for J; bases not matched to a gene: 4. Looked up from germline, CDR1 is SQVTM and CDR2 is ANQGSEA. The CDR3 has 12 residues. The CDR3 DNA sequence: TGCAGCGTTGACCCTGGGGGGGATGAGCAGTTCTTC. Protein product: CSVDPGGDEQFF.

This clonotype occurred a few times. The rearrangement uses TRBV11-3 and TRBJ2-3; the match to TRBD1 covers 8 bases. V trimming: 4 bases; J trimming: 1 base; junction bases outside the gene matches: 1. Germline CDR1 and CDR2: SGHNT and YENEEA. There are 14 residues in the CDR3. In DNA form, the CDR3 reads TGTGCCAGCAGCTCGGACAGGGGCACAGATACGCAGTATTTT. Translation gives CASSSDRGTDTQYF.

This clonotype has just a few counts. V and J are TRBV5-1 and TRBJ2-1; D uncertain. The germline gives CDR1 SGHRS, CDR2 YFSETQ. V was pared by 7 bases and J by 4 bases, with 12 bases between. The CDR3 is 13 residues long. The CDR3 loop is CASHSPGYNEQFF. CDR3 in DNA: TGCGCCAGCCACAGTCCGGGTTACAATGAGCAGTTCTTC.

The V and J genes are TRBV7-9 and TRBJ1-1; unclear D gene. Germline CDR1 reads SEHNR; CDR2 reads FQNEAQ (reference sequence). V was pared by 1 base and J by 8 bases, with 8 bases between. CDR3 length: 12 amino acids. The DNA for the CDR3 is TGTGCCAGCAGCTTAGAAGGGAGAGAAGCTTTCTTT. This codes for CASSLEGREAFF.

The gene calls are TRBV10-2 and TRBJ2-5; 8 bases fit TRBD2. CDR1 and CDR2 (germline): WSHSY, SAAADI. V lost 6 bases, J lost 3 bases, and 9 bases stayed unmatched. The CDR3 covers 15 residues. The CDR3 DNA follows: TGCGCCAGCAGGGGTACTAGCGGCCCTAAAGAGACCCAGTACTTC. It codes for CASRGTSGPKETQYF.

This clonotype was recorded a few times. This sequence joins TRBV2 and TRBJ1-5; unclear D gene. V was pared by 6 bases and J by 4 bases, with 16 bases between. Germline loops: CDR1 SNHLY, CDR2 FYNNEI. CDR3 size: 15 residues. CDR3 nucleotide sequence: TGTGCCAGCAGAGTTGCCGAAACCCCAAATCAGCCCCAGCATTTT. It is translated as CASRVAETPNQPQHF.

This clonotype was seen a few times. The gene calls are TRBV6-1 and TRBJ1-5, with D possibly matching TRBD1 (6 bases). V was pared by 5 bases and J by 7 bases, with 24 bases between. CDR1 and CDR2 from the germline V gene are MNHNS and SASEGT. The CDR3 runs 17 residues. The CDR3, as DNA: TGTGCCAGCAGTAGCGTAATAACAGGGAGGTTCGGGCAGCCCCAGCATTTT. Protein sequence: CASSSVITGRFGQPQHF.

This clonotype was observed a few times. This chain uses TRBV9 with TRBJ1-6, with D possibly matching TRBD1 (5 bases). The CDR3 loop spans 13 amino acids. V dropped 3 bases and J dropped 7 bases, with 8 bases sitting between them. The V gene's germline CDR1 is SGDLS and CDR2 YYNGEE. The CDR3 loop reads CASSAWGNSPLHF. The CDR3 coding sequence is TGTGCCAGCAGCGCGTGGGGGAATTCACCCCTCCACTTT. Complete variable domain (other parts from reference TRBV9 and TRBJ1-6): DSGVTQTPKHLITATGQRVTLRCSPRSGDLSVYWYQQSLDQGLQFLIQYYNGEERAKGNILERFSAQQFPDLHSELNLSSLELGDSALYFCASSAWGNSPLHFGNGTRLTVT.

The CDR3 region is CASSGLGPHRAKNIQYF. For the CDR3, the DNA is TGTGCCAGCAGTGGATTGGGTCCCCATCGAGCCAAAAACATTCAGTACTTC. This chain links TRBV12-3 or TRBV12-4 with TRBJ2-4; D uncertain. Trimming shortened V by 5 bases and J by 0 bases, and 17 bases separated the two germline ends. The CDR3 totals 17 residues.

This sequence joins TRBV28 and TRBJ2-7; D may be TRBD1 (6 bases). The V end lost 7 bases, the J end lost 4 bases, and 8 bases lay between the germline ends. Germline V gives CDR1 MDHEN, CDR2 SYDVKM. This CDR3 region has 11 residues. CDR3 nucleotides: TGTGCCAGCACGAGGGGGTACGAGCAGTACTTC. Its translation: CASTRGYEQYF.

In its sample, this clonotype was seen many times. V is TRBV24-1 and J is TRBJ2-1, with 13 bases fitting TRBD2. The CDR3 has 16 residues. The V gene's germline CDR1 is KGHDR and CDR2 SFDVKD. With V trimmed by 0 bases and J by 8 bases, 3 bases remained unmatched. The CDR3 protein is CATSDLSTSGRHEQFF. The CDR3 region has the DNA TGTGCCACCAGTGATTTGTCGACTAGCGGGAGGCATGAGCAGTTCTTC.

V is TRBV28 and J is TRBJ1-1, with 7 bases fitting TRBD1. Germline V gene lookup returns CDR1 MDHEN and CDR2 SYDVKM. J was trimmed by 0 bases and V by 8 bases; bases with no gene match: 9. The CDR3 extends over 15 amino acids. The CDR3 here is CASFTGDRMNTEAFF. DNA of the CDR3: TGTGCCAGCTTCACAGGGGATCGCATGAACACTGAAGCTTTCTTT.

This clonotype has only a few counts. The rearrangement links TRBV12-3 or TRBV12-4 to TRBJ2-1, with TRBD2 matching over 9 bases. The V gene end was trimmed by 6 bases and the J gene end by 7 bases; junction bases not matched to a gene: 7. This CDR3 has 14 amino acids. CDR3 in amino acids: CASRRAGGLNEQFF. The CDR3 coding sequence is TGTGCCAGCAGGAGGGCGGGAGGGCTGAATGAGCAGTTCTTC.

This clonotype came up a few times. The chain is built from TRBV2 and TRBJ2-7, with D possibly matching TRBD2 (6 bases). V was trimmed by 6 bases and J by 0 bases, leaving 9 bases between them. The CDR3 contains 13 residues. Germline loops: CDR1 SNHLY, CDR2 FYNNEI. The chain's CDR3 is CASRGGPSYEQYF. For the CDR3, the DNA is TGTGCCAGCAGAGGAGGGCCCTCCTACGAGCAGTACTTC. Full variable domain (remainder filled in from reference TRBV2 and TRBJ2-7): EPEVTQTPSHQVTQMGQEVILRCVPISNHLYFYWYRQILGQKVEFLVSFYNNEISEKSEIFDDQFSVERPDGSNFTLKIRSTKLEDSAMYFCASRGGPSYEQYFGPGTRLTVT.

The V and J genes are TRBV12-3 or TRBV12-4 and TRBJ2-4, with D perhaps matching TRBD1 (5 bases). V was cut by 1 base and J by 3 bases, with 13 bases left in between. This CDR3 spans 16 amino acids. The CDR3 nucleotides are TGTGCCAGCAGTTTAGACGCCAGGGTTGGCAAAAACATTCAGTACTTC. Amino acid sequence: CASSLDARVGKNIQYF.

This clonotype was picked up a small number of times. The rearrangement links TRBV28 to TRBJ1-6, with 7 bases lining up with TRBD1. Per germline, CDR1 MDHEN and CDR2 SYDVKM. V shed 3 bases, J shed 2 bases, and the junction held 4 bases outside the gene matches. The CDR3 is 16 amino acids. CDR3 protein: CASSLNRGTYNSPLHF. The CDR3 nucleotides read TGTGCCAGCAGTTTGAACAGGGGCACCTATAATTCACCCCTCCACTTT.

J is TRBJ2-1 and V is TRBV3-1; 7 bases map to TRBD1. Germline values: CDR1 LGHDT, CDR2 YNNKEL (reference sequence). V was pared by 3 bases and J by 9 bases, with 5 bases of the junction left unmatched. The CDR3 totals 13 residues. The CDR3 spells CASSQQGVIEQFF. CDR3 nucleotide sequence: TGTGCCAGCAGCCAGCAGGGGGTGATTGAGCAGTTCTTC.

This clonotype appeared a few times. This chain links TRBV7-6 with TRBJ1-1; D is possibly TRBD1 (5 bases). Germline CDR1 is SGHVS and CDR2 is FNYEAQ. V was pared by 4 bases and J by 1 base, with 7 bases between. CDR3 size: 13 residues. The CDR3 protein is CASSSTGNTEAFF. The DNA of the CDR3 is TGTGCCAGCAGCTCCACAGGGAACACTGAAGCTTTCTTT. The full variable domain, its missing parts supplied by reference TRBV7-6 and TRBJ1-1, is GAGVSQSPRYKVTKRGQDVALRCDPISGHVSLYWYRQALGQGPEFLTYFNYEAQQDKSGLPNDRFSAERPEGSISTLTIQRTEQRDSAMYRCASSSTGNTEAFFGQGTRLTVV.

This clonotype was counted between two and nine times. The rearrangement links TRBV29-1 to TRBJ1-2; TRBD1 aligns across 7 bases. The CDR3 covers 15 residues. Germline trimming cut 6 bases from V and 8 bases from J; bases unmatched to any gene: 18. In germline, CDR1 is SQVTM, CDR2 ANQGSEA. The CDR3 protein is CSVNPRATGMRGYTF. The CDR3 DNA sequence: TGCAGCGTCAATCCGCGGGCGACAGGGATGAGGGGCTACACCTTC.

The chain uses TRBV7-3 and TRBJ1-6; 7 positions agree with TRBD1. The CDR3 length is 14 residues. Germline CDR1 SGHTA, CDR2 FQGTGA. The ends lost 5 bases at V and 5 bases at J; junction bases unmatched: 3. The CDR3: CASSPTGDNSPLHF. As DNA, the CDR3 is TGTGCCAGCAGCCCAACAGGGGATAATTCACCCCTCCACTTT.

V usage is TRBV28 and J usage is TRBJ1-2, with a possible D match to TRBD1 (5 bases). The CDR3 consists of 13 residues. The V end lost 7 bases, the J end lost 1 base, and 10 bases lay between the germline ends. Germline V gives CDR1 MDHEN, CDR2 SYDVKM. The CDR3 region is CASNQQVNYGYTF. CDR3 nucleotides: TGTGCCAGCAATCAACAGGTTAACTATGGCTACACCTTC.

The chain couples TRBV15 to TRBJ1-3, with a possible D match to TRBD1 (6 bases). This CDR3 contains 14 residues. V was pared by 6 bases and J by 4 bases, with 13 bases between. CDR1 and CDR2 from the germline V gene are LNHNV and YYDKDF (reference sequence). This CDR3 reads CATREGGRGNTIYF. CDR3 bases: TGTGCCACCAGGGAAGGGGGGCGAGGAAACACCATATATTTT.

This clonotype was seen a few times. This chain connects TRBV5-1 to TRBJ2-3, with D unclear. The CDR3 is 12 residues long. With 3 bases removed from V and 2 bases from J, the gap between germline ends came to 4 bases. Germline values: CDR1 SGHRS, CDR2 YFSETQ. For the CDR3, the DNA is TGCGCCAGCAGCTATTTCACAGATACGCAGTATTTT. Encoded protein: CASSYFTDTQYF.